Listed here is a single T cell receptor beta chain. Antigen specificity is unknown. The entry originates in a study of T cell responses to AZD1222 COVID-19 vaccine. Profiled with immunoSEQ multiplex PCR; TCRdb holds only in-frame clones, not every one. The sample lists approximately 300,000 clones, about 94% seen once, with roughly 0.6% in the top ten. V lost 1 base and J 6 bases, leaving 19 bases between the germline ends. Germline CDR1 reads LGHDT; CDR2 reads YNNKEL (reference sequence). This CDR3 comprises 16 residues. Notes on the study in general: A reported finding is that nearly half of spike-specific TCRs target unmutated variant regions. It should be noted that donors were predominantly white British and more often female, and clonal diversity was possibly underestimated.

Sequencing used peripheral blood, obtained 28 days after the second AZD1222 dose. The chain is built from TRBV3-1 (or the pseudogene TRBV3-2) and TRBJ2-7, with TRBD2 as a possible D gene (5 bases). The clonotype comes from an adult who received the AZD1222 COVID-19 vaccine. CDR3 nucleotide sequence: TGTGCCAGCAGCCAAGGGGGAATCCGGGGTGAGGCCGAGCAGTACTTC. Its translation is CASSQGGIRGEAEQYF.